This TCR beta chain was obtained from a study of blood T cell repertoires in COVID-19. Study in general: Spain, Italy and the United States supplied samples that represented acute and convalescent COVID-19. Sample material is recorded as cDNA or gDNA derived from T cells, B-cell-depleted T cells, or PBMCs.

Per the original data handling: Reference gene primer amplification gave nucleated cell count estimates. Some clones are missing from TCRdb's copy, which holds only in-frame ones; the method was immunoSEQ multiplex PCR. V and J calls and clone size are given by that table; D and trimming were obtained from the DNA. The sample shows 150,000 to 200,000 clones, approximately 87% of them seen only once. Trimming at V came to 6 bases and at J to 4 bases, leaving 9 bases not matched to a gene. The germline CDR1 and CDR2 sequences are SQVTM and ANQGSEA. The CDR3 spans 15 residues. The V and J genes are TRBV29-1 and TRBJ1-4; 9 nucleotides match TRBD1. The clonotype was recovered from a man between 18 and 35 years old with active or convalescent COVID-19. The sequencing sample was made of peripheral blood. CDR3 in DNA: TGCAGCGTCAGTGGACAGGGGTATGGTAATGAAAAACTGTTTTTT. Amino acids: CSVSGQGYGNEKLFF.